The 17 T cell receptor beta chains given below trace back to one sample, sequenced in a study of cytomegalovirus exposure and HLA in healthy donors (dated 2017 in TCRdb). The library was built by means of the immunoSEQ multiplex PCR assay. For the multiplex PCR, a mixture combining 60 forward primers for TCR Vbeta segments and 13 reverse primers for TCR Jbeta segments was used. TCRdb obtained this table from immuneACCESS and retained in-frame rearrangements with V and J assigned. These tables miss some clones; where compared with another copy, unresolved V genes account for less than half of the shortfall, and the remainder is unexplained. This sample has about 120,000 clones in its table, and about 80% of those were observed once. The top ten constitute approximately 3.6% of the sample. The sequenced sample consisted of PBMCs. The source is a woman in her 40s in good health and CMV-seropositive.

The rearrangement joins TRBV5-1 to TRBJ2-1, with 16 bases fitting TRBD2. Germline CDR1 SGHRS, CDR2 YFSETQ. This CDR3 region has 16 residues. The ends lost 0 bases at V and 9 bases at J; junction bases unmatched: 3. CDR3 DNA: TGCGCCAGCAGCTTGGCGGGACTAGCGGGGGGGGGTGAGCAGTTCTTC. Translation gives CASSLAGLAGGGEQFF.

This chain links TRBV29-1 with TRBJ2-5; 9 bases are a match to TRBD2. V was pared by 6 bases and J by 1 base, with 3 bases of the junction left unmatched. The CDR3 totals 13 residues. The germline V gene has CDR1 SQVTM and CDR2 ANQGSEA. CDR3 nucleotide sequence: TGCAGCGTCCTTAGCGGGAGCCAAGAGACCCAGTACTTC. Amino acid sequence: CSVLSGSQETQYF.

The CDR3 sequence is CASSLLGVNTEAFF. The CDR3 coding sequence is TGTGCCAGCAGCTTACTAGGGGTGAACACTGAAGCTTTCTTT. This sequence joins TRBV7-3 and TRBJ1-1, with D perhaps matching TRBD1 (5 bases). Trimming removed 2 bases at V and 0 bases at J, with 7 bases between. Looked up from germline, CDR1 is SGHTA and CDR2 is FQGTGA. The CDR3 runs to 14 residues. The entire variable domain, with the rest obtained from reference TRBV7-3 and TRBJ1-1, is as follows: GAGVSQTPSNKVTEKGKYVELRCDPISGHTALYWYRQSLGQGPEFLIYFQGTGAADDSGLPNDRFFAVRPEGSVSTLKIQRTERGDSAVYLCASSLLGVNTEAFFGQGTRLTVV.

CDR3 nucleotides: TGTGCCAGCAGTTCATACTACGAGCAGTACTTC. This sequence encodes CASSSYYEQYF. The rearrangement joins TRBV28 to TRBJ2-5; D call uncertain. The DNA end is a closer match to TRBJ2-7, so the J assignment may be wrong. Germline CDR1 MDHEN, CDR2 SYDVKM. This CDR3 region has 11 residues.

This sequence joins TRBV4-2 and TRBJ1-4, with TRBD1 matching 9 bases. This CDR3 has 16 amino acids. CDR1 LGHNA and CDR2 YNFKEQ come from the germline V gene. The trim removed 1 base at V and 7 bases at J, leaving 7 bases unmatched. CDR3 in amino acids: CASSQGDRGSGEKLFF. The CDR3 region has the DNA TGTGCCAGCAGCCAAGGCGACAGGGGGAGTGGTGAAAAACTGTTTTTT.

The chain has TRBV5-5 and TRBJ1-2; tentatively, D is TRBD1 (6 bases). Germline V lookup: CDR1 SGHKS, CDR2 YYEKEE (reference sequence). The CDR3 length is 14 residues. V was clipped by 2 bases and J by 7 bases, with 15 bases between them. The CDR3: CASSLSGGAVGYTF. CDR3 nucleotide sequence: TGTGCCAGCAGCTTATCTGGGGGGGCGGTTGGCTACACCTTC.

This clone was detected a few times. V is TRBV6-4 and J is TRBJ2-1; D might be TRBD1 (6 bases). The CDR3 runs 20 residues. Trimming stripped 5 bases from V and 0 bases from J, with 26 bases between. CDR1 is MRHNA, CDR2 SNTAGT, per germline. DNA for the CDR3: TGTGCCAGCAGTTTTTTCAGGACAGACAAGGCCTTTAGCTCCTACAATGAGCAGTTCTTC. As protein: CASSFFRTDKAFSSYNEQFF.

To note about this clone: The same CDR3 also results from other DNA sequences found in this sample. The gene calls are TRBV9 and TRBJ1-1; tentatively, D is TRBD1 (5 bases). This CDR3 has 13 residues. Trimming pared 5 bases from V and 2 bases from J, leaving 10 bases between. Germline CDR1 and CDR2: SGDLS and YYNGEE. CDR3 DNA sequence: TGTGCCAGCAGTCCAGGGCAAAACACTGAAGCTTTCTTT. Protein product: CASSPGQNTEAFF.

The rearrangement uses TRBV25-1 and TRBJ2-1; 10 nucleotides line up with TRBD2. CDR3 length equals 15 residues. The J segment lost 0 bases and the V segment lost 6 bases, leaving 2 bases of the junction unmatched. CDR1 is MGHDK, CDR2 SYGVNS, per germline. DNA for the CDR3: TGTGCCAGCAGGGTAGCGGGGGGCTCCTACAATGAGCAGTTCTTC. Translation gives CASRVAGGSYNEQFF.

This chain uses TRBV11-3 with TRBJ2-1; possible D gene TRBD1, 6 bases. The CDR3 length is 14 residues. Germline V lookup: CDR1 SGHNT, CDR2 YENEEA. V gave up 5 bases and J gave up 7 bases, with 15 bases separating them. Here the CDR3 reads CASSRNQGSNEQFF. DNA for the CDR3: TGTGCCAGCAGCCGTAATCAGGGGTCGAATGAGCAGTTCTTC.

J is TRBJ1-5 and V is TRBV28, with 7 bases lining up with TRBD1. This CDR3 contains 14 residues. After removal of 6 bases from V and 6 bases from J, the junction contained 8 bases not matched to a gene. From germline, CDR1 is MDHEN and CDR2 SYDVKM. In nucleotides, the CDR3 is TGTGCCAGCAGCCCCGCTAGGGGGCTTCAGCCCCAGCATTTT. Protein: CASSPARGLQPQHF.

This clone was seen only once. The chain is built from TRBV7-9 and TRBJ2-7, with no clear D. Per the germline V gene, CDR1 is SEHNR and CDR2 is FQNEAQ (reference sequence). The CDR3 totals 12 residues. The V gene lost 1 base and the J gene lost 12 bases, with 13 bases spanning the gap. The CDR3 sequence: CASSLGRETWYF. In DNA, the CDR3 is TGTGCCAGCAGCTTAGGTCGCGAGACATGGTACTTC.

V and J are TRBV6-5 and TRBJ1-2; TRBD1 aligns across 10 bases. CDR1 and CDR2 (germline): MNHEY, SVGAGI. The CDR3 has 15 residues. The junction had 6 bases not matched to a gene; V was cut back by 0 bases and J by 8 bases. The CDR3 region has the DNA TGTGCCAGCAGTTACTCCGGGACAGGGGTTGGGGGCTACACCTTC. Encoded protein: CASSYSGTGVGGYTF.

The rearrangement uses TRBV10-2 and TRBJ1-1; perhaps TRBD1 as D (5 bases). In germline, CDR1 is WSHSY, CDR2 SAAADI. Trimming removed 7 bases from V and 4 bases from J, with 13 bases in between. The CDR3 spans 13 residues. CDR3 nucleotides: TGCGCCAGCAACCCGACAGCGAGCACTGAAGCTTTCTTT. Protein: CASNPTASTEAFF.

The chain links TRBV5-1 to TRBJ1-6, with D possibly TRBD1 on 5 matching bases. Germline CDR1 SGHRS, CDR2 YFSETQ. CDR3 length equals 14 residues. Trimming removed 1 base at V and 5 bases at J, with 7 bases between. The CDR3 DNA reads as TGCGCCAGCAGCTTGTTAGGGGATAATTCACCCCTCCACTTT. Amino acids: CASSLLGDNSPLHF.

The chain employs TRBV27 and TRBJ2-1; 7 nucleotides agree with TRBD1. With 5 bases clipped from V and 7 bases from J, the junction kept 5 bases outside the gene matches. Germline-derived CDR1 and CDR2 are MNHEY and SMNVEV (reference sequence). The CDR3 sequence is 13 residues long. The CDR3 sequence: CASSPGQWNEQFF. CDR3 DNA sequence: TGTGCCAGCAGTCCGGGACAGTGGAATGAGCAGTTCTTC.

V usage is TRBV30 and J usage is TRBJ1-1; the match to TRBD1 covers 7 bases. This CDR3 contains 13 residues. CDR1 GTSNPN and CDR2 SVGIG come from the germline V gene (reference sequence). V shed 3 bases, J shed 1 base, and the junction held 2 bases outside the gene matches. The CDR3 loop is CAWRYRGNTEAFF. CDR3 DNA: TGTGCCTGGAGGTACAGGGGGAACACTGAAGCTTTCTTT.